The 28 T cell receptor beta chains reported below all come from one sample, sequenced in a study of blood T cell repertoires in COVID-19. Assay used: immunoSEQ multiplex PCR; TCRdb lists only in-frame clones, some missing. The table has roughly 150,000 clones, around 75% seen once. Sequencing used peripheral blood. All receptors derive from a woman of 80 years or more with acute or convalescent COVID-19.

The chain combines TRBV7-9 with TRBJ1-5, with D maybe TRBD1 (6 bases). Deletions cut 4 bases from V and 3 bases from J, with 13 bases between. This CDR3 spans 15 amino acids. In germline, CDR1 is SEHNR, CDR2 FQNEAQ (reference sequence). In DNA form, the CDR3 reads TGTGCCAGCAGCTCGGACAGAGGACTCAATCAGCCCCAGCATTTT. It yields the protein CASSSDRGLNQPQHF.

This clone was detected only once. This chain links TRBV12-5 with TRBJ2-1; 9 positions match TRBD1. V shed 0 bases and J 12 bases; nucleotides not matched to a gene: 9. CDR1 LGHNT and CDR2 FRNRAP come from the germline V gene. There are 15 residues in the CDR3. The DNA for the CDR3 is TGTGCTAGTGGTTTGGTCCGGACAGGGGTCGGTAGGCAGTTCTTC. It specifies CASGLVRTGVGRQFF.

The rearrangement links TRBV6-6 to TRBJ2-7; 7 bases map to TRBD1. Germline CDR1 reads MNHNY; CDR2 reads SVGAGI (reference sequence). There are 14 residues in the CDR3. With 7 bases clipped from V and 2 bases from J, the junction kept 8 bases outside the gene matches. Written as DNA, the CDR3 is TGTGCCAGCACCCACAGGGGCTCCCCCTACGAGCAGTACTTC. Protein product: CASTHRGSPYEQYF.

V and J are TRBV6-6 and TRBJ2-7; a possible D gene is TRBD2 (6 bases). The CDR3 is 15 amino acids. V gave up 6 bases and J gave up 1 base, with 16 bases separating them. In germline, CDR1 is MNHNY, CDR2 SVGAGI (reference sequence). CDR3 region: CASRSLGLLSYEQYF. The CDR3 DNA sequence: TGTGCCAGCAGATCCTTGGGACTGCTATCCTACGAGCAGTACTTC.

This clone has just a few counts. The chain is built from TRBV30 and TRBJ1-1; D is unclear. The germline V gene has CDR1 GTSNPN and CDR2 SVGIG (reference sequence). Trimming took off 0 bases at V and 7 bases at J, with 9 bases between the two ends. The CDR3 is 12 amino acids. CDR3 sequence: CAWSVTLLEAFF. CDR3 sequence (DNA): TGTGCCTGGAGTGTAACTCTGCTTGAAGCTTTCTTT. Filled out from reference TRBV30 and TRBJ1-1, the complete variable domain reads SQTIHQWPATLVQPVGSPLSLECTVEGTSNPNLYWYRQAAGRGLQLLFYSVGIGQISSEVPQNLSASRPQDRQFILSSKKLLLSDSGFYLCAWSVTLLEAFFGQGTRLTVV.

The V gene is TRBV7-9, the J gene TRBJ1-5; the D is unclear. The CDR3 runs 14 residues. Trimming cost V 1 base and J 0 bases, with 4 bases left between them. From germline, CDR1 is SEHNR and CDR2 FQNEAQ (reference sequence). The CDR3 DNA reads TGTGCCAGCAGCTTAGATAATAGCAATCAGCCCCAGCATTTT. This translates into CASSLDNSNQPQHF.

The genes are TRBV14 and TRBJ2-7; D possibly corresponds to TRBD2 (5 bases). The germline V and J ends were trimmed by 0 bases and 4 bases, with 10 bases remaining between them. The CDR3 is 14 residues long. Per the germline V gene, CDR1 is SGHDN and CDR2 is FVKESK. As DNA, the CDR3 is TGTGCCAGCAGCCAAGAAGAGGGATCATACGAGCAGTACTTC. It yields the protein CASSQEEGSYEQYF.

The CDR3 region is CASSQDRAGNTIYF. In DNA, the CDR3 is TGTGCCAGCAGCCAAGATAGAGCTGGAAACACCATATATTTT. V usage is TRBV4-2 and J usage is TRBJ1-3; D ambiguous. V gave up 0 bases and J gave up 2 bases, with 5 bases separating them. This CDR3 region has 14 residues. Germline V gene sequence: CDR1 LGHNA, CDR2 YNFKEQ.

The V call is TRBV7-8, the J call TRBJ2-5, with a tentative D call TRBD1 (5 bases). V lost 5 bases and J 3 bases, leaving 10 bases between the germline ends. CDR1 SGHVS and CDR2 FQNEAQ come from the germline V gene. This CDR3 spans 13 amino acids. CDR3 DNA: TGTGCCAGCAGCACTGGCAGGGAAGAGACCCAGTACTTC. This encodes CASSTGREETQYF.

The V gene is TRBV5-1, the J gene TRBJ1-1; D not certain. Germline-derived CDR1 and CDR2 are SGHRS and YFSETQ. The CDR3 is 14 residues long. V lost 0 bases, J lost 1 base, and 7 bases lay in between. For the CDR3, the DNA is TGCGCCAGCAGCTTGGGTCGAGGGAACACTGAAGCTTTCTTT. Translated: CASSLGRGNTEAFF.

The rearrangement links TRBV3-1 (or the pseudogene TRBV3-2) to TRBJ1-4, with a tentative D call TRBD1 (6 bases). This CDR3 spans 15 amino acids. Trimming took 4 bases from V and 7 from J, leaving 16 bases between them. Germline values: CDR1 LGHDT, CDR2 YNNKEL (reference sequence). CDR3 in amino acids: CASSLSQGRGEKLFF. CDR3 DNA sequence: TGTGCCAGCAGCCTCTCCCAGGGGAGGGGTGAAAAACTGTTTTTT.

The chain combines TRBV11-2 with TRBJ2-3; D may be TRBD1 (6 bases). V was pared by 4 bases and J by 3 bases, with 11 bases between. CDR3 size: 14 residues. Germline V gene data show CDR1 as SGHAT and CDR2 as FQNNGV. CDR3 DNA sequence: TGTGCCAGCAGCTCCTGGGACAAGACAGATACGCAGTATTTT. Translated: CASSSWDKTDTQYF.

This chain connects TRBV15 to TRBJ2-1; 7 bases align to TRBD1. CDR3 length: 16 amino acids. The V gene end was trimmed by 6 bases and the J gene end by 5 bases; junction bases not matched to a gene: 13. CDR1 LNHNV and CDR2 YYDKDF come from the germline V gene (reference sequence). CDR3 sequence (DNA): TGTGCCACCAGTACTATTACAGGGGTAGGCGACAATGAGCAGTTCTTC. Translated: CATSTITGVGDNEQFF.

The gene calls are TRBV3-1 (or the pseudogene TRBV3-2) and TRBJ1-5; no clear D. This CDR3 has 12 residues. V gave up 1 base and J gave up 7 bases, with 5 bases separating them. Germline V gene lookup returns CDR1 LGHDT and CDR2 YNNKEL (reference sequence). The CDR3 loop is CASSQGLQPQHF. Written as DNA, the CDR3 is TGTGCCAGCAGCCAAGGGCTCCAGCCCCAGCATTTT.

The V and J genes are TRBV6-5 and TRBJ1-1; D not certain. CDR3 length: 14 residues. The V and J ends lost 3 bases and 1 base respectively, with 9 bases between them. In germline, CDR1 is MNHEY, CDR2 SVGAGI. CDR3 loop: CASSYEGRNTEAFF. The DNA for the CDR3 is TGTGCCAGCAGTTATGAGGGCAGGAACACTGAAGCTTTCTTT.

The chain is built from TRBV2 and TRBJ2-7, with D perhaps TRBD2 (5 bases). V lost 3 bases, J lost 7 bases, and 7 bases lay in between. CDR3 length: 11 residues. Per germline, CDR1 SNHLY and CDR2 FYNNEI. The CDR3 spells CASSETTEQYF. The CDR3 bases are TGTGCCAGCAGTGAGACTACGGAGCAGTACTTC.

The chain links TRBV6-5 to TRBJ2-2; 7 bases line up with TRBD2. The CDR3 has 15 residues. Germline lookup yields CDR1 MNHEY and CDR2 SVGAGI. The V segment lost 8 bases and the J segment 2 bases; nucleotides outside the gene matches: 8. The CDR3 DNA reads TGTGCCAGCCTTAGGGCTAGCGGAAACACCGGGGAGCTGTTTTTT. It encodes CASLRASGNTGELFF.

This clone was seen a handful of times. The V call is TRBV29-1, the J call TRBJ1-2, with D possibly matching TRBD1 (5 bases). The germline CDR1 and CDR2 sequences are SQVTM and ANQGSEA. The CDR3 sequence is 10 residues long. The germline V and J ends were trimmed by 4 bases and 8 bases, with 8 bases remaining between them. As DNA, the CDR3 is TGCAGCGTTGGACAGAACGGCTACACCTTC. This gives the protein CSVGQNGYTF.

The rearrangement joins TRBV29-1 to TRBJ2-3; 15 positions match TRBD2. CDR1 and CDR2 from the germline V gene are SQVTM and ANQGSEA. The CDR3 spans 18 residues. J lost 4 bases, V lost 8 bases, and 16 bases had no gene match. CDR3 nucleotide sequence: TGCAGCATCCGCCTCGGCGGACTAGCGGGAGGGAATTCAGATACGCAGTATTTT. Protein: CSIRLGGLAGGNSDTQYF.

The rearrangement links TRBV4-1 to TRBJ1-2; 9 nucleotides line up with TRBD1. The CDR3 has 16 residues. Germline V CDR1 and CDR2: MGHRA, YSYEKL. Losses at the gene ends were 0 bases for V and 4 bases for J; bases not matched to a gene: 6. The CDR3 DNA sequence: TGCGCCAGCAGCCAAGAGGGGGGACAGGGCCCCTATGGCTACACCTTC. Translating it yields CASSQEGGQGPYGYTF.

This clone was seen only once. The chain is built from TRBV6-5 and TRBJ2-3; TRBD1 matches 10 bases. The CDR3 loop spans 15 amino acids. Trimming at V came to 5 bases and at J to 4 bases, leaving 6 bases not matched to a gene. Germline CDR1 MNHEY, CDR2 SVGAGI. Written as DNA, the CDR3 is TGTGCCAGCAGTAGACAGGGGGCAGGATCAGATACGCAGTATTTT. Protein sequence: CASSRQGAGSDTQYF.

The CDR3 spells CSVAKEGLASGTQYF. The CDR3 coding sequence is TGCAGCGTTGCTAAGGAGGGACTAGCCTCAGGGACCCAGTACTTC. The chain is built from TRBV29-1 and TRBJ2-5; 9 bases are shared with TRBD2. Germline assignment: CDR1 SQVTM and CDR2 ANQGSEA. The trim removed 4 bases at V and 7 bases at J, leaving 13 bases unmatched. The length of the CDR3 is 15 residues.

The V and J genes are TRBV6-6 and TRBJ2-7; maybe TRBD1 (6 bases). In germline, CDR1 is MNHNY, CDR2 SVGAGI (reference sequence). The CDR3 totals 12 residues. The V gene lost 6 bases and the J gene lost 7 bases, with 13 bases spanning the gap. As DNA, the CDR3 is TGTGCCAGCAGCCAGGGGACGAGTGAGCAGTACTTC. This translates into CASSQGTSEQYF.

This rearrangement joins TRBV18 to TRBJ1-3; possibly TRBD1 for D (5 bases). Deletions cut 4 bases from V and 4 bases from J, with 8 bases between. This CDR3 has 13 amino acids. CDR1 and CDR2 (germline): KGHSH, LQKENI. CDR3 bases: TGTGCCAGCTCACAGGGGTCAGGAAACACCATATATTTT. Protein: CASSQGSGNTIYF.

In its sample, this clone was seen once. The V and J genes are TRBV6-5 and TRBJ1-1; a possible D gene is TRBD1 (6 bases). Trimming cost V 0 bases and J 4 bases, with 12 bases left between them. CDR1 and CDR2 (germline): MNHEY, SVGAGI. The CDR3 has 15 residues. CDR3 region: CASSYSSGVVTEAFF. The CDR3 region has the DNA TGTGCCAGCAGTTACTCTTCAGGGGTAGTCACTGAAGCTTTCTTT.

This clone has only a few counts. This sequence joins TRBV5-1 and TRBJ1-6, with 8 bases matching TRBD1. This CDR3 has 17 residues. Germline-derived CDR1 and CDR2 are SGHRS and YFSETQ. The J segment lost 2 bases and the V segment lost 4 bases, leaving 8 bases of the junction unmatched. CDR3 region: CASSRIPGGTYNSPLHF. The CDR3 DNA reads as TGCGCCAGCAGCAGAATACCAGGGGGCACCTATAATTCACCCCTCCACTTT.

The chain couples TRBV3-1 (or the pseudogene TRBV3-2) to TRBJ2-2, with 7 bases fitting TRBD2. The V and J ends lost 4 bases and 8 bases, in that order; junction bases with no gene match: 10. Germline-derived CDR1 and CDR2 are LGHDT and YNNKEL (reference sequence). The CDR3 is 15 amino acids. The CDR3 bases are TGTGCCAGCAGCCGGGGGACTATTATTATTGGGGAGCTGTTTTTT. Translating it yields CASSRGTIIIGELFF.

The rearrangement joins TRBV28 to TRBJ2-6; D possibly corresponds to TRBD2 (5 bases). Per the germline V gene, CDR1 is MDHEN and CDR2 is SYDVKM. Between the trimmed V and J ends, which lost 2 bases and 2 bases, there was a span of 7 bases. The CDR3 sequence is 15 residues long. Written as DNA, the CDR3 is TGTGCCAGCAGTTTAATGCGGGCTGGGGCCAACGTCCTGACTTTC. Protein: CASSLMRAGANVLTF.